What follows are 27 T cell receptor beta chains derived from one specimen sequenced in a study of blood T cell repertoires in COVID-19. TCRdb's copy holds only in-frame clones and misses some; the assay was immunoSEQ multiplex PCR. Of almost 500,000 clones in the sample, roughly nine tenths are singletons; the top ten hold under 9.5%. The sequenced sample consisted of PBMCs or T cells enriched from blood (not recorded which). The receptors originated from a woman aged 55-69 years who had recovered from COVID-19.

This clone appeared once. CDR3 loop: CASSEARVPRNEQFF. The CDR3 DNA is TGTGCCAGCAGTGAAGCGAGGGTCCCTCGGAATGAGCAGTTCTTC. The chain combines TRBV6-1 with TRBJ2-1, with D perhaps matching TRBD2 (5 bases). Germline V CDR1 and CDR2: MNHNS, SASEGT. V lost 0 bases and J 7 bases, leaving 13 bases between the germline ends. The CDR3 runs 15 residues.

The table lists this clone with a count of one. The chain links TRBV12-3 or TRBV12-4 to TRBJ2-3, with D unclear. V gave up 3 bases and J gave up 6 bases, with 7 bases separating them. The CDR3 is made up of 12 amino acids. The CDR3 sequence is CASSFTGDTQYF. The CDR3 coding sequence is TGTGCCAGCAGTTTCACCGGGGATACGCAGTATTTT.

This rearrangement joins TRBV9 to TRBJ2-3; 9 bases fit TRBD1. Germline V gene lookup returns CDR1 SGDLS and CDR2 YYNGEE. This CDR3 has 14 amino acids. The V and J ends lost 3 bases and 7 bases, in that order; junction bases with no gene match: 6. CDR3 amino acids: CASSEGTGIHTQYF. As DNA, the CDR3 is TGTGCCAGCAGCGAGGGGACAGGGATACATACGCAGTATTTT.

V usage is TRBV20-1 and J usage is TRBJ1-1; tentatively, D is TRBD1 (6 bases). The CDR3 sequence is 14 residues long. Germline V gene sequence: CDR1 DFQATT, CDR2 SNEGSKA (reference sequence). The V gene lost 3 bases and the J gene lost 0 bases, with 11 bases spanning the gap. The CDR3 is CSASVGQMNTEAFF. CDR3 DNA sequence: TGCAGTGCTAGTGTTGGACAGATGAACACTGAAGCTTTCTTT.

This chain links TRBV12-2 with TRBJ1-1. TRBV12-2 is noted as a pseudogene. The CDR3 totals 16 residues. CDR3 DNA sequence: TGTGCAAGTCGCCCCCGGGTTATCCAGGGAGGGACTGAAGCTTTCTTT. Residues: CASRPRVIQGGTEAFF.

J is TRBJ1-2 and V is TRBV5-1; 7 bases fit TRBD1. V was clipped by 2 bases and J by 7 bases; unmatched bases: 8. Germline V gene lookup returns CDR1 SGHRS and CDR2 YFSETQ. The CDR3 consists of 14 residues. CDR3 sequence: CASSFADRVVGYTF. The DNA for the CDR3 is TGCGCCAGCAGCTTCGCAGACAGGGTCGTTGGCTACACCTTC.

V and J are TRBV7-6 and TRBJ2-5; TRBD2 aligns across 9 bases. Germline-derived CDR1 and CDR2 are SGHVS and FNYEAQ. V shed 5 bases and J 5 bases; nucleotides not matched to a gene: 15. The CDR3 length is 17 residues. DNA for the CDR3: TGTGCCAGCAGCCTTTCTTTTAATAGCGGGGGCGAGGAGACCCAGTACTTC. Protein product: CASSLSFNSGGEETQYF.

The rearrangement uses TRBV15 and TRBJ2-7; 8 nucleotides align to TRBD1. The germline V gene encodes CDR1 LNHNV and CDR2 YYDKDF (reference sequence). The CDR3 covers 15 residues. The V gene end was trimmed by 3 bases and the J gene end by 1 base; junction bases not matched to a gene: 5. This CDR3 is CATSSSDRGSYEQYF. DNA for the CDR3: TGTGCCACCAGCAGCTCCGACAGGGGATCCTACGAGCAGTACTTC.

This chain links TRBV5-1 with TRBJ2-2, with TRBD1 matching 9 bases. The CDR3 runs 14 residues. Germline V lookup: CDR1 SGHRS, CDR2 YFSETQ. Trimming at V came to 7 bases and at J to 1 base, leaving 2 bases not matched to a gene. The CDR3 region has the DNA TGCGCCAGCGGGGGACAGGGGAACACCGGGGAGCTGTTTTTT. This codes for CASGGQGNTGELFF.

The gene calls are TRBV5-1 and TRBJ2-3; 8 bases match TRBD1. The V and J ends lost 2 bases and 4 bases, in that order; junction bases with no gene match: 9. CDR1 is SGHRS and CDR2 is YFSETQ in the germline V gene. CDR3 length: 16 amino acids. The CDR3 coding sequence is TGCGCCAGCAGCTTCTTGGACAGGGTCAGCGCAGATACGCAGTATTTT. Its protein is CASSFLDRVSADTQYF.

The rearrangement joins TRBV19 to TRBJ2-7; TRBD1 aligns across 9 bases. The J segment lost 0 bases and the V segment lost 3 bases, leaving 9 bases of the junction unmatched. Germline assignment: CDR1 LNHDA and CDR2 SQIVND (reference sequence). CDR3 length: 17 residues. This CDR3 reads CASSMYTGQGSSYEQYF. The CDR3 bases are TGTGCCAGTAGTATGTACACGGGACAGGGAAGCTCCTACGAGCAGTACTTC. Together with reference TRBV19 and TRBJ2-7, the CDR3 gives the full variable domain: DGGITQSPKYLFRKEGQNVTLSCEQNLNHDAMYWYRQDPGQGLRLIYYSQIVNDFQKGDIAEGYSVSREKKESFPLTVTSAQKNPTAFYLCASSMYTGQGSSYEQYFGPGTRLTVT.

The gene calls are TRBV5-1 and TRBJ2-5, with TRBD2 as a possible D gene (6 bases). The CDR3 consists of 13 residues. The V gene's germline CDR1 is SGHRS and CDR2 YFSETQ. V lost 2 bases and J 4 bases, leaving 9 bases between the germline ends. This CDR3 is CASSLGEVETQYF. The CDR3, as DNA: TGCGCCAGCAGCTTAGGGGAGGTAGAGACCCAGTACTTC.

The chain is built from TRBV5-1 and TRBJ2-3; TRBD2 matches at 8 bases. J gave up 5 bases and V 4 bases, and 6 bases lay outside the gene matches. This CDR3 has 14 amino acids. Germline V CDR1 and CDR2: SGHRS, YFSETQ. Here the CDR3 reads CASSPGGLEDTQYF. Written as DNA, the CDR3 is TGCGCCAGCAGCCCGGGGGGGCTGGAAGATACGCAGTATTTT. Full variable domain (remainder filled in from reference TRBV5-1 and TRBJ2-3): KAGVTQTPRYLIKTRGQQVTLSCSPISGHRSVSWYQQTPGQGLQFLFEYFSETQRNKGNFPGRFSGRQFSNSRSEMNVSTLELGDSALYLCASSPGGLEDTQYFGPGTRLTVL.

The chain is built from TRBV7-2 and TRBJ2-3; TRBD2 is a possible D gene (5 bases). Germline values: CDR1 SGHTA, CDR2 FQGNSA. CDR3 length equals 16 residues. With 2 bases removed from V and 2 bases from J, the gap between germline ends came to 14 bases. CDR3 loop: CASSLTGFLHTDTQYF. CDR3 coding DNA: TGTGCCAGCAGCTTAACGGGGTTTCTACACACAGATACGCAGTATTTT.

V gene TRBV19 combines with J gene TRBJ2-5; TRBD1 matches 10 bases. Germline assignment: CDR1 LNHDA and CDR2 SQIVND (reference sequence). The length of the CDR3 is 13 residues. V trimming: 5 bases; J trimming: 4 bases; junction bases outside the gene matches: 1. The CDR3 DNA sequence: TGTGCCAGTAGTGGGGACAGGGGAGAGACCCAGTACTTC. Protein product: CASSGDRGETQYF.

The rearrangement uses TRBV5-1 and TRBJ1-4, with D maybe TRBD1 (5 bases). This CDR3 has 15 residues. Trimming shortened V by 3 bases and J by 8 bases, and 17 bases separated the two germline ends. The germline gives CDR1 SGHRS, CDR2 YFSETQ. The CDR3 region is CASSSLVGAQEKLFF. The DNA for the CDR3 is TGCGCCAGCAGCTCGTTGGTAGGGGCCCAGGAAAAACTGTTTTTT.

A word on this clone: Other DNA sequences in the sample encode the same CDR3. The chain employs TRBV6-5 and TRBJ1-1; 10 bases line up with TRBD1. The CDR3 has 15 residues. CDR1 and CDR2 (germline): MNHEY, SVGAGI. Trimming took 3 bases from V and 0 from J; bases not matched to a gene: 1. CDR3 nucleotide sequence: TGTGCCAGCAGTTATGGGACAGGGGTGAACACTGAAGCTTTCTTT. It yields the protein CASSYGTGVNTEAFF.

The chain combines TRBV6-4 with TRBJ1-2; no clear D gene. V lost 2 bases and J 5 bases, leaving 21 bases between the germline ends. Germline V CDR1 and CDR2: MRHNA, SNTAGT. The length of the CDR3 is 17 residues. CDR3: CASSDREDSSLWYGYTF. The CDR3 coding sequence is TGTGCCAGCAGTGACAGGGAGGACTCCTCACTATGGTATGGCTACACCTTC.

The J gene is TRBJ2-5, the V gene TRBV19; perhaps TRBD2 as D (7 bases). Germline CDR1 LNHDA, CDR2 SQIVND (reference sequence). CDR3 length: 13 amino acids. V was cut by 8 bases and J by 4 bases, with 14 bases left in between. The CDR3 DNA is TGTGCCAGTGGGAGGGGGGGGCGAGAGACCCAGTACTTC. Amino acid sequence: CASGRGGRETQYF.

The CDR3 DNA is TGTGCAAGCGGGCTCGCTTATGGCTACACCTTC. The encoded protein is CASGLAYGYTF. The V call is TRBV5-4, the J call TRBJ1-2, with D uncertain. The CDR3 totals 11 residues. Germline V gene lookup returns CDR1 SGHNT and CDR2 YYREEE (reference sequence).

The chain recombines TRBV4-1 with TRBJ2-3; 9 bases align to TRBD2. Germline V CDR1 and CDR2: MGHRA, YSYEKL. This CDR3 spans 16 amino acids. V shed 0 bases and J 4 bases; nucleotides not matched to a gene: 5. The CDR3 sequence: CASSQDDAGGADTQYF. CDR3 in DNA: TGCGCCAGCAGCCAAGATGACGCGGGGGGGGCAGATACGCAGTATTTT.

The rearrangement uses TRBV2 and TRBJ2-1, with D unclear. With 9 bases removed from V and 4 bases from J, the gap between germline ends came to 22 bases. The V gene's germline CDR1 is SNHLY and CDR2 FYNNEI. The CDR3 runs 16 residues. The CDR3 region is CARSLLTMVGYNEQFF. As DNA, the CDR3 is TGTGCCAGATCACTACTTACCATGGTCGGATACAATGAGCAGTTCTTC.

The chain combines TRBV10-3 with TRBJ2-1; perhaps TRBD1 as D (7 bases). V shed 4 bases and J shed 8 bases, with 12 bases lying between them. The germline V gene encodes CDR1 ENHRY and CDR2 SYGVKD. CDR3 length: 13 amino acids. The CDR3 protein is CAISGIRGDEQFF. The CDR3 coding sequence is TGTGCCATCAGTGGAATCAGGGGGGATGAGCAGTTCTTC.

The CDR3 DNA is TGTGCCAGTAGTAAACGGACAGGGCAAGATACGCAGTATTTT. Translation: CASSKRTGQDTQYF. V is TRBV19 and J is TRBJ2-3; 8 nucleotides line up with TRBD1. The V and J ends lost 4 bases and 5 bases, in that order; junction bases with no gene match: 5. Germline CDR1 is LNHDA and CDR2 is SQIVND (reference sequence). The CDR3 length is 14 residues.

J is TRBJ1-1 and V is TRBV2, with 7 bases lining up with TRBD1. Per germline, CDR1 SNHLY and CDR2 FYNNEI. CDR3 length equals 14 residues. V lost 4 bases to trimming and J lost 4 bases; unmatched junction nucleotides: 6. CDR3 coding DNA: TGTGCCAGCAGTGCGTTCACAGGGGTCACTGAAGCTTTCTTT. Its translation is CASSAFTGVTEAFF.

This clone came up a few times. The rearrangement uses TRBV3-1 (or the pseudogene TRBV3-2) and TRBJ1-5; a weak D match, TRBD1 (6 bases). V was clipped by 0 bases and J by 7 bases, with 13 bases between them. CDR1 and CDR2 from the germline V gene are LGHDT and YNNKEL (reference sequence). This CDR3 has 15 residues. CDR3 loop: CASSQDRGAGQPQHF. The DNA for the CDR3 is TGTGCCAGCAGCCAAGATCGGGGGGCAGGCCAGCCCCAGCATTTT.

This clone was seen only once. This sequence joins TRBV2 and TRBJ1-6; TRBD1 agrees at 7 bases. V shed 4 bases and J 10 bases; nucleotides not matched to a gene: 13. CDR3 size: 16 residues. The germline V gene encodes CDR1 SNHLY and CDR2 FYNNEI. DNA of the CDR3: TGTGCCAGCAGTGTAACTGGGGGGACAGAGAGGTCACCCCTCCACTTT. Amino acids: CASSVTGGTERSPLHF.